This T cell receptor (beta chain) was identified in a study of graft-versus-host responses after intestinal transplantation. Study-wide context: Multivisceral, liver-intestinal, or isolated intestinal transplants were performed in recipients. The recipients all started with anti-thymocyte globulin induction and then took tacrolimus and steroids for 3 to 4 years.

Clones were sequenced by immunoSEQ multiplex PCR, and TCRdb holds only the in-frame ones, with some missing. The sample has tens of thousands of clones, around 90% seen once. V dropped 8 bases and J dropped 1; count of bases not matched to a gene: 2. CDR3 length: 13 residues. Germline CDR1 and CDR2: SEHNR and FQNEAQ (reference sequence). With respect to this clone: Its antigen is currently unknown.

Study-wide results and caveats: GvH clones were identified in recipient marrow, with some first appearing in ileum or blood. Researchers found peak circulating GvH clone levels linked to early post-transplant HvG declines.

The source was unstimulated CD8+ T cells sorted from spleen or lymph node cells, collected before transplant. This TCR derives from a human donor who was the organ donor for an intestinal transplant. The rearrangement links TRBV7-9 to TRBJ1-1, with 9 bases matching TRBD1. CDR3: CASQQGANTEAFF. DNA for the CDR3: TGTGCCAGCCAACAGGGGGCGAACACTGAAGCTTTCTTT.